Each of the 30 T cell receptor beta chains below was sequenced from the same sample in a study of CD8 T cells in ankylosing spondylitis. TCRdb reprocessed the 5' RACE reads with MiXCR, giving one entry per CDR3 protein. This sample has roughly 120,000 distinct CDR3 sequences, with 12% to 15% found just once. Sequencing input: blood, either unsorted or a sorted T cell fraction (not recorded which). These receptors all stem from a female donor with ankylosing spondylitis or in good health (not recorded which).

This clonotype occurred a few times. The gene calls are TRBV5-1 and TRBJ2-5; TRBD1 is a possible D gene (5 bases). Trimming cost V 5 bases and J 2 bases, with 13 bases left between them. The CDR3 runs to 14 residues. CDR1 is SGHRS and CDR2 is YFSETQ in the germline V gene. CDR3 loop: CASRPSTAQETQYF. The CDR3 nucleotides read TGCGCCAGCAGACCCTCGACAGCTCAAGAGACCCAGTACTTC.

This clonotype occurred many times. V and J are TRBV10-2 and TRBJ2-7; 11 nucleotides agree with TRBD2. Per the germline V gene, CDR1 is WSHSY and CDR2 is SAAADI. V trimming: 5 bases; J trimming: 0 bases; junction bases outside the gene matches: 9. CDR3 length: 17 residues. CDR3 in DNA: TGCGCCAGCAGTTCCGGGACTAGCGGAAAAAGCTCCTACGAGCAGTACTTC. Its translation: CASSSGTSGKSSYEQYF.

This clonotype was seen at least ten times. The chain employs TRBV3-1 and TRBJ2-1; D is unresolved. Germline CDR1 is LGHDT and CDR2 is YNNKEL (reference sequence). The CDR3 runs 14 residues. V lost 3 bases, J lost 0 bases, and 6 bases lay in between. CDR3 sequence (DNA): TGTGCCAGCAGCCAGGAGAGCTCCTACAATGAGCAGTTCTTC. Amino acid sequence: CASSQESSYNEQFF.

This clonotype turned up a few times. The rearrangement uses TRBV5-1 and TRBJ2-3; TRBD1 might be the D (5 bases). Germline V gene data show CDR1 as SGHRS and CDR2 as YFSETQ. V lost 4 bases, J lost 6 bases, and 15 bases lay in between. There are 14 residues in the CDR3. For the CDR3, the DNA is TGCGCCAGCAGCCAGGGTAGGGCACGGGATACGCAGTATTTT. Residues: CASSQGRARDTQYF.

There are many counts of this clonotype. The chain has TRBV12-3 or TRBV12-4 and TRBJ2-3; D possibly corresponds to TRBD2 (5 bases). Trimming removed 4 bases at V and 7 bases at J, with 18 bases between. This CDR3 spans 15 amino acids. The CDR3, as DNA: TGTGCCAGCAGTTCGTCAGTAGGACTCCAAAATACGCAGTATTTT. This gives the protein CASSSSVGLQNTQYF.

The gene calls are TRBV28 and TRBJ1-4, with unresolved D. The length of the CDR3 is 15 residues. Germline assignment: CDR1 MDHEN and CDR2 SYDVKM. Trimming removed 1 base from V and 4 bases from J, with 10 bases in between. The chain's CDR3 is CASSLFGEVNEKLFF. As DNA, the CDR3 is TGTGCCAGCAGTTTATTCGGCGAAGTTAATGAAAAACTGTTTTTT.

This clonotype occurred a few times. The rearrangement uses TRBV3-1 and TRBJ2-1; 12 nucleotides match TRBD2. This CDR3 region has 16 residues. V lost 6 bases to trimming and J lost 4 bases; unmatched junction nucleotides: 7. Germline CDR1 and CDR2: LGHDT and YNNKEL (reference sequence). In DNA form, the CDR3 reads TGTGCCAGCAGGAAACGCGGGACTAGCGGGTACAATGAGCAGTTCTTC. This gives the protein CASRKRGTSGYNEQFF.

The V call is TRBV20-1, the J call TRBJ2-3; perhaps TRBD1 as D (5 bases). Per the germline V gene, CDR1 is DFQATT and CDR2 is SNEGSKA (reference sequence). The V end lost 0 bases, the J end lost 3 bases, and 22 bases lay between the germline ends. The CDR3 is made up of 18 amino acids. CDR3 coding DNA: TGCAGTGCTAGAGATCCCCGTCGGGCAGGGCCAACTACAGATACGCAGTATTTT. Translation gives CSARDPRRAGPTTDTQYF.

This clonotype has more than one count but fewer than ten. The genes are TRBV7-9 and TRBJ2-7; weak D call: TRBD2 (5 bases). Germline V lookup: CDR1 SEHNR, CDR2 FQNEAQ (reference sequence). CDR3 length: 13 amino acids. V gave up 3 bases and J gave up 3 bases, with 9 bases separating them. The CDR3 DNA reads as TGTGCCAGCAGCTTCGGAGGAGTCTACGAGCAGTACTTC. Its translation is CASSFGGVYEQYF.

This chain joins TRBV2 and TRBJ1-1; no clear D gene. From germline, CDR1 is SNHLY and CDR2 FYNNEI. The CDR3 spans 13 residues. The germline V and J ends were trimmed by 1 base and 1 base, with 4 bases remaining between them. The CDR3 sequence: CASSEGGNTEAFF. The DNA of the CDR3 is TGTGCCAGCAGTGAAGGCGGGAACACTGAAGCTTTCTTT.

The chain is built from TRBV5-1 and TRBJ2-1; 15 bases map to TRBD2. This CDR3 is 15 amino acids long. V shed 4 bases, J shed 9 bases, and the junction held 5 bases outside the gene matches. CDR1 is SGHRS, CDR2 YFSETQ, per germline. The CDR3, as DNA: TGCGCCAGCAGCCATGGACTAGCGGGAGGGGCTGAGCAGTTCTTC. Amino acid sequence: CASSHGLAGGAEQFF. Drawing the rest from reference TRBV5-1 and TRBJ2-1, the complete variable domain is KAGVTQTPRYLIKTRGQQVTLSCSPISGHRSVSWYQQTPGQGLQFLFEYFSETQRNKGNFPGRFSGRQFSNSRSEMNVSTLELGDSALYLCASSHGLAGGAEQFFGPGTRLTVL.

This clonotype showed up just a few times. The chain joins TRBV6-1 to TRBJ1-1; D is ambiguous. From germline, CDR1 is MNHNS and CDR2 SASEGT. V was clipped by 3 bases and J by 0 bases, with 11 bases between them. This CDR3 has 15 residues. The CDR3 spells CASSESPVLNTEAFF. CDR3 bases: TGTGCCAGCAGTGAGTCTCCGGTATTGAACACTGAAGCTTTCTTT.

With respect to this clonotype: It may be a read error: a sequence one base away is much more abundant. The chain uses TRBV29-1 and TRBJ2-3; TRBD1 matches at 10 bases. Germline V gives CDR1 SQVTM, CDR2 ANQGSEA. J gave up 4 bases and V 6 bases, and 7 bases lay outside the gene matches. This CDR3 is built from 14 residues. Here the CDR3 reads CSVRDRGPADTQYF. The CDR3 DNA reads TGCAGCGTGAGGGACAGGGGACCCGCAGATACGCAGTATTTT.

This clonotype showed up just a few times. The V gene is TRBV2, the J gene TRBJ2-6; the D gene is possibly TRBD1 (6 bases). The CDR3 runs 14 residues. Germline loops: CDR1 SNHLY, CDR2 FYNNEI. Between the trimmed V and J ends, which lost 6 bases and 2 bases, there was a span of 8 bases. The CDR3 protein is CASSGTTGANVLTF. The DNA of the CDR3 is TGTGCCAGCAGCGGGACAACTGGGGCCAACGTCCTGACTTTC.

This clonotype was recorded at least ten times. V and J are TRBV7-2 and TRBJ2-3; no clear D. The germline gives CDR1 SGHTA, CDR2 FQGNSA. The CDR3 contains 11 residues. Trimming stripped 4 bases from V and 15 bases from J, with 14 bases between. CDR3: CASSSDVLTYF. The CDR3 nucleotides read TGTGCCAGCAGCTCGGACGTACTGACCTATTTT.

The J gene is TRBJ2-1, the V gene TRBV5-1, with TRBD2 identical over 13 bases. The J segment lost 8 bases and the V segment lost 8 bases, leaving 7 bases of the junction unmatched. Per germline, CDR1 SGHRS and CDR2 YFSETQ. This CDR3 region has 14 residues. For the CDR3, the DNA is TGCGCCAGTGTTACTAGCGGGGGGGGACATGAGCAGTTCTTC. Translating it yields CASVTSGGGHEQFF. Full variable domain (missing parts from reference TRBV5-1 and TRBJ2-1): KAGVTQTPRYLIKTRGQQVTLSCSPISGHRSVSWYQQTPGQGLQFLFEYFSETQRNKGNFPGRFSGRQFSNSRSEMNVSTLELGDSALYLCASVTSGGGHEQFFGPGTRLTVL.

The chain uses TRBV24-1 and TRBJ1-6; the match to TRBD1 covers 8 bases. V was pared by 1 base and J by 9 bases, with 7 bases of the junction left unmatched. This CDR3 has 16 amino acids. Germline V gene data show CDR1 as KGHDR and CDR2 as SFDVKD. The CDR3 is CATSDFRTGTTSPLHF. The CDR3, as DNA: TGTGCCACCAGTGATTTTCGGACAGGGACTACTTCACCCCTCCACTTT.

The CDR3 nucleotides read TGTGCCAGCAGCCCGGGGGGGAAGTGGTACGAGCAGTACTTC. Its protein product is CASSPGGKWYEQYF. The rearrangement joins TRBV7-3 to TRBJ2-7, with 8 bases that match TRBD2. Germline V lookup: CDR1 SGHTA, CDR2 FQGTGA. The CDR3 runs 14 residues. V dropped 5 bases and J dropped 4; count of bases not matched to a gene: 7.

The CDR3 here is CASSQEVVKNIQYF. The CDR3 region has the DNA TGCGCCAGCAGCCAAGAGGTCGTCAAAAACATTCAGTACTTC. The chain recombines TRBV4-1 with TRBJ2-4; D gene unclear. The CDR3 is 14 amino acids. The V gene lost 0 bases and the J gene lost 3 bases, with 6 bases spanning the gap. The germline V gene encodes CDR1 MGHRA and CDR2 YSYEKL.

This clonotype was counted between two and nine times. The chain links TRBV28 to TRBJ2-1, with 8 nucleotides matching TRBD1. Germline V gene data show CDR1 as MDHEN and CDR2 as SYDVKM. CDR3 length equals 16 residues. V was clipped by 5 bases and J by 0 bases; unmatched bases: 6. CDR3 residues: CASSGGQGFSYNEQFF. The DNA for the CDR3 is TGTGCCAGCAGTGGAGGACAGGGTTTCTCCTACAATGAGCAGTTCTTC.

This clonotype was detected many times. The chain uses TRBV24-1 and TRBJ2-7, with 8 bases identical to TRBD1. V shed 2 bases, J shed 5 bases, and the junction held 4 bases outside the gene matches. CDR1 is KGHDR, CDR2 SFDVKD, per germline. This CDR3 comprises 14 residues. This chain's CDR3 is CATSDSGGIHEQYF. As DNA, the CDR3 is TGTGCCACCAGTGATTCAGGGGGCATACACGAGCAGTACTTC.

Only a few counts were recorded for this clonotype. The gene calls are TRBV20-1 and TRBJ2-1, with D hard to call. Germline loops: CDR1 DFQATT, CDR2 SNEGSKA (reference sequence). The CDR3 length is 12 residues. V gave up 0 bases and J gave up 6 bases, with 6 bases separating them. The CDR3 region is CSARDSRNEQFF. CDR3 in DNA: TGCAGTGCTAGAGATTCGCGCAATGAGCAGTTCTTC.

In its sample, this clonotype was seen many times. This chain links TRBV7-2 with TRBJ2-3; TRBD2 matches 13 bases. Germline trimming cut 6 bases from V and 4 bases from J; bases unmatched to any gene: 1. The CDR3 contains 14 residues. Germline V lookup: CDR1 SGHTA, CDR2 FQGNSA. The CDR3 spells CASRTSGGPDTQYF. The CDR3 DNA reads as TGTGCCAGCAGGACTAGCGGGGGGCCAGATACGCAGTATTTT.

Remarks on this clonotype: The junction departs from germline at one end; a sequencing error may be responsible. V and J are TRBV7-7 and TRBJ2-3; the D gene is possibly TRBD2 (6 bases). There are 17 residues in the CDR3. Germline assignment: CDR1 SSHAT and CDR2 FNYEAQ (reference sequence). Here the CDR3 reads CASSSSLGGRSTDTQYF. In DNA form, the CDR3 reads TGTGCTAGCAGCTCGTCGTTGGGGGGACGAAGCACAGATACGCAGTATTTT.

This clonotype was detected a few times. This sequence joins TRBV12-3 or TRBV12-4 and TRBJ2-7, with 9 bases that match TRBD2. Trimming at V came to 6 bases and at J to 0 bases, leaving 6 bases not matched to a gene. The CDR3 has 15 amino acids. CDR3 in DNA: TGTGCCAGCAGAGTTAGCGGGAGAGTCTCCTACGAGCAGTACTTC. Translated: CASRVSGRVSYEQYF.

Concerning this clonotype: A read error may explain this, as a much larger clone is one base away. J is TRBJ1-1 and V is TRBV5-1, with D perhaps matching TRBD1 (5 bases). V lost 3 bases to trimming and J lost 0 bases, with 12 bases between them. The CDR3 runs to 15 residues. Germline V gene lookup returns CDR1 SGHRS and CDR2 YFSETQ. CDR3 sequence (DNA): TGCGCCAGCAGCTCGGGGCAGGCCATGAACACTGAAGCTTTCTTT. Its protein is CASSSGQAMNTEAFF.

In its sample, this clonotype was seen many times. The chain joins TRBV12-3 or TRBV12-4 to TRBJ1-2; D may be TRBD1 (6 bases). The CDR3 runs 14 residues. Trimming took 1 base from V and 0 from J, leaving 6 bases between them. The DNA of the CDR3 is TGTGCCAGCAGTTTAGGGACAGCTAACTATGGCTACACCTTC. Translation gives CASSLGTANYGYTF.

This clonotype was seen many times. The chain combines TRBV29-1 with TRBJ2-2; D uncertain. This CDR3 is built from 14 residues. Germline V gene data show CDR1 as SQVTM and CDR2 as ANQGSEA. The V and J ends lost 4 bases and 8 bases respectively, with 17 bases between them. CDR3 protein: CSVGLGTYSGELFF. For the CDR3, the DNA is TGCAGCGTTGGGCTTGGCACCTACAGTGGGGAGCTGTTTTTT.

The table lists this clonotype with many counts. CDR3 sequence (DNA): TGCAGTGCTAGACAGCCGACGAGAGATACGCAGTATTTT. This gives the protein CSARQPTRDTQYF. The J gene is TRBJ2-3, the V gene TRBV20-1; D uncertain. V shed 2 bases and J shed 5 bases, with 11 bases lying between them. Per the germline V gene, CDR1 is DFQATT and CDR2 is SNEGSKA (reference sequence). CDR3 length equals 13 residues.

This clonotype showed up just a few times. The rearrangement uses TRBV9 and TRBJ2-3; D gene uncertain. The CDR3 is 14 residues long. The germline V gene has CDR1 SGDLS and CDR2 YYNGEE. V shed 0 bases and J shed 2 bases, with 7 bases lying between them. CDR3 sequence reads: CASSVAWTTDTQYF. Here the CDR3 DNA reads TGTGCCAGCAGCGTAGCTTGGACCACAGATACGCAGTATTTT.